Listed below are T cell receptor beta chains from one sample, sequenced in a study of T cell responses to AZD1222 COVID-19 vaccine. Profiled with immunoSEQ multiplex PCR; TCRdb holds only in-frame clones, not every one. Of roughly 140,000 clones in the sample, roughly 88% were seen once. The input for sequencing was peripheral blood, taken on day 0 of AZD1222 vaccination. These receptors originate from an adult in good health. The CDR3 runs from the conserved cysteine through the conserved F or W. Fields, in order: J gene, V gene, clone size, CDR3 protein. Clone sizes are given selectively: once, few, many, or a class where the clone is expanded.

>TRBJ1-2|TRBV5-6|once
CASSPGTGTVRGGYTF
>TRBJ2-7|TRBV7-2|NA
CASSFSSELYEQYF
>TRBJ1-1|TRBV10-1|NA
CASSEKPNTEAFF
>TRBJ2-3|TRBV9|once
CASSDRDKGDTQYF
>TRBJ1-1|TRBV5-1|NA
CASSPGLTAAMNTEAFF
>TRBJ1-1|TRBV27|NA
CASSREEGTEAFF
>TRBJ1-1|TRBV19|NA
CASRTPNTEAFF
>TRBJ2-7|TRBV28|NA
CARRAGGTSGSGSYEQYF
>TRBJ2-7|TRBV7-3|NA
CASSFGANYEQYF
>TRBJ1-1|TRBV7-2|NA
CASSPHSGETNTEAFF
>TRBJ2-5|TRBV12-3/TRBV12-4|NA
CASSQDRYGTQYF
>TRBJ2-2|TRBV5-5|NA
CASSLLWDRGTGELFF
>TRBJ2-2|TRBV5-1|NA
CASSLARTSGSGGTGELFF
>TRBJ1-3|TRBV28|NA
CASSLLQGLTGNTIYF
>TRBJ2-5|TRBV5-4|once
CASSLSLRAGEETQYF
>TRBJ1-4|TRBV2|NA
CASRTGDGSVGEKLFF
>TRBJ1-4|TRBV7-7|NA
CASSLGEGRQLFF
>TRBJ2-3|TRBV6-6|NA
CASSYTSAIYTDTQYF
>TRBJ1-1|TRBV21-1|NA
CASSKKFRGGTEAFF
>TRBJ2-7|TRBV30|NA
CAWSVRLDGNEQYF
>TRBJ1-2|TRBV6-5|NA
CASSLGQFRGGYTF
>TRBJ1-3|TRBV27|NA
CASRKTAGNTIYF
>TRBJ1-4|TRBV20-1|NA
CSAQVNEKLFF